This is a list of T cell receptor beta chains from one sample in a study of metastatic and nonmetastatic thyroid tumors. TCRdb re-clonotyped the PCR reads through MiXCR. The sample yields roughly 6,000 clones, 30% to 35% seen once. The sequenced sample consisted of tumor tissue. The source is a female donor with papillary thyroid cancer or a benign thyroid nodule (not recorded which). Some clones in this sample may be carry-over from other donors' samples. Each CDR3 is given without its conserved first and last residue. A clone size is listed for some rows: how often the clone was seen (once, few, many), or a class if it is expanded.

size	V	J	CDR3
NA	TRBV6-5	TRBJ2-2	ASSFPPGGELF
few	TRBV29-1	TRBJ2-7	SGGTSGRSYEQY
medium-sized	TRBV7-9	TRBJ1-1	ASSSTGHTEAF
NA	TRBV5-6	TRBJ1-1	ASSSGQEVWNTEAF
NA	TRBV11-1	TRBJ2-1	ASSLAQGYNEQF
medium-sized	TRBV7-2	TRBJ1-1	ASSPLLGEAF
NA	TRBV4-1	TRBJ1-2	ASSQNRGLLRYGYT
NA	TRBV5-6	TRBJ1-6	ASSTELGWNSPLH
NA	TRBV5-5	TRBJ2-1	ASSLYGSYYEQL
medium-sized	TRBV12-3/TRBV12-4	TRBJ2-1	ASSFTTSGKGEQF
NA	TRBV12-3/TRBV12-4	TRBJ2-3	ASSRLASTDTQY
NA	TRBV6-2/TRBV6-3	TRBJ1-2	ASSYSAFSQGARGYT
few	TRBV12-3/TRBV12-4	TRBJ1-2	ASSSSDGTLSGYT
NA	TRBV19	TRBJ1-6	ASSIRGLNSPLH
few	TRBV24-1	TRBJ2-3	ATSDRGYSTDTQY
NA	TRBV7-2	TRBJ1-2	ASSARQGGGYGYT
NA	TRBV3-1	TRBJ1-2	VSSPLGQANYGYT
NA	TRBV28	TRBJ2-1	ASSSASGERGEQF
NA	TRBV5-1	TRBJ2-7	ASSWQGTLSYEQY
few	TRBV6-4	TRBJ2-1	ASRRGYNEQF
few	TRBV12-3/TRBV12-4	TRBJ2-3	ASSPAGTTSTDTQY
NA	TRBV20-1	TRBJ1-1	SAKDGNTEAF
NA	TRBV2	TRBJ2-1	ASTGEAASCYNEQF
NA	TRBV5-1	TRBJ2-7	ASSVRGGAGGKFYEQY
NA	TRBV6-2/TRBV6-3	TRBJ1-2	ASSYSITSGGGYT
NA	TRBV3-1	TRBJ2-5	ASSPGQQETQY
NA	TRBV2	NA	ASRKDSHEQY
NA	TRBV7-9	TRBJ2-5	ASSPVGETQY
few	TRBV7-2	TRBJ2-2	ASDTGELF
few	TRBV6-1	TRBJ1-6	ASSEKRGLAYNSPLH
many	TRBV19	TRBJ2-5	ASSETGQGAHETQY
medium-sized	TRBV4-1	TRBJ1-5	ASSQVPGSNQPQH
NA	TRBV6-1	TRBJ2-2	ASRQGVNGELF
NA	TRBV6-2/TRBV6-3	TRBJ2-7	ASGRSDRGYEQY
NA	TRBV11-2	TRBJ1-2	ASSLGGGGLDGYT
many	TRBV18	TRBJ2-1	ASSPLAGGRDEQF
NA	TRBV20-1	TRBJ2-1	SARVSYNEQF
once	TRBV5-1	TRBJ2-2	ASSFRTPPQTGELF
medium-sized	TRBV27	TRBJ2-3	ASSSTDTQY
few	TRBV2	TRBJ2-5	ASSGTGGAETQY
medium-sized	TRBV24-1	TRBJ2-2	ATSQQGSYTGELF
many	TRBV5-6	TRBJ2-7	ASSLGGIGSYEQY
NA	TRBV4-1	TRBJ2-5	ASSPHDQARETQY
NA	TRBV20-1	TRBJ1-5	SASRDSNQPQH
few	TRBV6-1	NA	ASSNGQLDYNEQF